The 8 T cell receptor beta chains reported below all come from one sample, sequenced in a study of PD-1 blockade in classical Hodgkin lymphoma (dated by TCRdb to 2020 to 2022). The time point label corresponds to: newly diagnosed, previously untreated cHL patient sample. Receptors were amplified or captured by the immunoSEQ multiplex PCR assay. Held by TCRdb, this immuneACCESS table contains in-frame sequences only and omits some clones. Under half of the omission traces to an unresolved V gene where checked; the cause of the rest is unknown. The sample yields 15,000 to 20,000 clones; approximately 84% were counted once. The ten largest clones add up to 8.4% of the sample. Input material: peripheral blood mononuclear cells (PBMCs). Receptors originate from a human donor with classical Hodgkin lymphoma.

The CDR3 loop reads CASSVIQGPEQFF. The CDR3 DNA reads TGTGCCAGCAGCGTAATACAGGGGCCTGAGCAGTTCTTC. V is TRBV9 and J is TRBJ2-1; 7 bases agree with TRBD1. In germline, CDR1 is SGDLS, CDR2 YYNGEE. The V segment lost 1 base and the J segment 9 bases; nucleotides outside the gene matches: 4. The CDR3 runs to 13 residues.

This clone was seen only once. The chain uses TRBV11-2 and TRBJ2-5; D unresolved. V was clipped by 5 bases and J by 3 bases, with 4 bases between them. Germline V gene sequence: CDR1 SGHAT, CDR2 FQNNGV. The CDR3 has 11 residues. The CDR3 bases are TGTGCCAGCAGCCTAAAAGAGACCCAGTACTTC. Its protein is CASSLKETQYF.

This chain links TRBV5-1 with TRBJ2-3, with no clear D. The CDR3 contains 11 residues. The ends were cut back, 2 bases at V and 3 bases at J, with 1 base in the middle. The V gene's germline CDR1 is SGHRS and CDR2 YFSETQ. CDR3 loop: CASSFTDTQYF. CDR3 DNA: TGCGCCAGCAGCTTTACAGATACGCAGTATTTT. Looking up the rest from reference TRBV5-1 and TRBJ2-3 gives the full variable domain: KAGVTQTPRYLIKTRGQQVTLSCSPISGHRSVSWYQQTPGQGLQFLFEYFSETQRNKGNFPGRFSGRQFSNSRSEMNVSTLELGDSALYLCASSFTDTQYFGPGTRLTVL.

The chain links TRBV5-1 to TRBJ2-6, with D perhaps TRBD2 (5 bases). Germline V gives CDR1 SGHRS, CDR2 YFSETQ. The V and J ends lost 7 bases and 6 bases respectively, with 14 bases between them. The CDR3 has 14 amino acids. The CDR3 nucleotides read TGCGCCAGCCGGAGGTCCTTCGAGGCCAACGTCCTGACTTTC. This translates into CASRRSFEANVLTF.

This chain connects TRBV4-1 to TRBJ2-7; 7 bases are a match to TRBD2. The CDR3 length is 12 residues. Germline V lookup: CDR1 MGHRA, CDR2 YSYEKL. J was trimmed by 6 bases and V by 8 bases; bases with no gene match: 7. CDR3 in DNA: TGCGCCAGCCGCGGGACTACCAGCGAGCAGTACTTC. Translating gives CASRGTTSEQYF.

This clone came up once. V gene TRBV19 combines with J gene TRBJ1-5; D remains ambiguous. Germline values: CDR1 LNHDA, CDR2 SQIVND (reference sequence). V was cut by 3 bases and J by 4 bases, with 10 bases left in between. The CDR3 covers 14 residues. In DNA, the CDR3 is TGTGCCAGTAGTATTACGGCATATAATCAGCCCCAGCATTTT. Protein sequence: CASSITAYNQPQHF.

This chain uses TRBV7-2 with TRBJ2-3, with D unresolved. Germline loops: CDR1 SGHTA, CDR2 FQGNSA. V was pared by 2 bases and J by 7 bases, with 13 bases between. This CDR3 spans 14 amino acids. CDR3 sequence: CASSLNSRVYTQYF. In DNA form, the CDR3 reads TGTGCCAGCAGCTTAAATAGTCGAGTGTATACGCAGTATTTT. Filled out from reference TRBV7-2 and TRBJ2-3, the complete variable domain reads GAGVSQSPSNKVTEKGKDVELRCDPISGHTALYWYRQSLGQGLEFLIYFQGNSAPDKSGLPSDRFSAERTGGSVSTLTIQRTQQEDSAVYLCASSLNSRVYTQYFGPGTRLTVL.

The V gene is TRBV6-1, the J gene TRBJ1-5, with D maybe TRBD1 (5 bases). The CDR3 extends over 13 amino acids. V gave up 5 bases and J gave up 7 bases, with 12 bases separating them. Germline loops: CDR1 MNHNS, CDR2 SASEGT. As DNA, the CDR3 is TGTGCCAGCAGTTATGAGAGGGGCCAGCCCCAGCATTTT. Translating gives CASSYERGQPQHF.